The entry that follows covers one T cell receptor (beta chain) sequence. This CDR3 is built from 13 residues. J was trimmed by 3 bases and V by 5 bases; bases with no gene match: 2. Germline CDR1 SGHTA, CDR2 FQGNSA. Libraries were prepared by immunoSEQ multiplex PCR; TCRdb keeps only in-frame clonotypes and omits some of them. Among some 2.3 million clones, 85% to 95% were seen once, and the ten largest hold approximately 0.4%. The sample is drawn from a study of shared clonotypes between healthy human individuals. Sequencing was carried out using naive CD4+ T cells from PBMCs. Subset denoted: CD45RA+ positively selected. This receptor was identified in a man between 18 and 35 years old in good health. Some clones in this sample may be carry-over from other donors' samples. The chain employs TRBV7-2 and TRBJ2-7; 9 bases agree with TRBD1. The CDR3 here is CASSGDRVYEQYF. DNA for the CDR3: TGTGCCAGCAGCGGGGACAGGGTCTACGAGCAGTACTTC.